This TCR beta chain was sequenced for a study of cytomegalovirus exposure and HLA in healthy donors (dated by TCRdb to about 2017). Study-wide context: In an earlier analysis of roughly 590 of the donors, around 290 Gb of sequence data and 100 million or so unique TCR beta sequences from about 179 million T cells were reported. Both class I and class II loci were covered by HLA typing, at four-digit resolution. Roughly 5 DR-DQ haplotypes were handled as single units for association and clustering, since linkage in the cohort was strong. The study used immunosequencing to profile the T cell repertoires of several hundred subjects and linked those repertoires to cytomegalovirus serostatus. Among the 398 genotyped donors, approximately 77% belonged to the genetic ancestry cluster associated with self-reported Caucasian donors. Along with the roughly 610-subject first cohort, a separate validation cohort of over a hundred different subjects was used. To predict cytomegalovirus infection status, the study brought together high-throughput TCR immunosequencing, statistical association of individual TCRs with disease status, and machine learning. All discovery cohort repertoires had been generated using a single sequencing platform. Donor age, sex, ethnicity and CMV serostatus were compiled alongside the repertoire data. In a later analysis, previously published TCR beta repertoires from roughly 710 donors were re-analyzed and high-resolution HLA genotyping was added so that TCR occurrence patterns could be studied. On average, roughly 250,000 unique TCR beta nucleotide sequences were sequenced per donor among 398 genotyped donors of the cohort, with roughly 18% of those sequences being non-productive. Typing coverage differed by locus: A, B, C, DRB1 and DQB1 were typed in about 629-640 donors, DQA1 in 500 to 550, DPA1 in 600 to 610, and DPB1 in approximately 450. Roughly 300 gigabases of sequencing data and approximately 85 million unique TCR sequences were included in an early release covering roughly 600 HLA-typed donors. Genome-wide SNP genotypes for about 65% of the 666 donors were used in a later genetic analysis, which treated that subset as a discovery cohort. In the later analysis, no new phenotypic data were used to find candidate immune exposures; instead, reliance was placed on TCR beta sequences and their occurrence across donors. The aim of the study was to test whether cataloging public T cell receptors could identify signatures of past pathogen exposure. An earlier analysis of 587 of the donors used high-throughput TCR beta sequencing to judge whether each TCR beta V gene segment behaved as functional or pseudogenic. The study at large found these results: It was suggested by the authors that the approach could potentially be generalized to other disease states and immunological phenotypes. In a later analysis, HLA-associated TCR beta chains were found to be more clonally expanded and to have lower generation probabilities than equally common non-associated chains. Immune exposure information for the cohort was limited to CMV serostatus. Some IMGT-functional V segments, including TRBV6-2 and TRBV6-3, could not be distinguished by the 87-base-pair reads and were therefore excluded. A later analysis found that most CMV-associated TCR beta chains appeared HLA-restricted, with HLA associations seemingly driven largely by CMV exposure. Correlated functional status among segregating V segments might be attributable to linkage disequilibrium, but an unknown experimental factor could not be ruled out. Because HLA typing was missing for some donors at each locus, association tests included only the typed subset. According to a later analysis, TCR association rates differed among HLA loci, with DRB1 alleles showing the most associated TCRs and HLA-C alleles showing the fewest. A later genetic analysis associated a missense DCLRE1C variant with V-gene and J-gene trimming of TCR beta chains, and an independent cohort replicated the association. A cluster of highly shared sequence variants was judged likely to be a technical artifact of the sequencing pipeline. A later analysis associated roughly 17,000 TCR beta sequences with specific HLA alleles at a false discovery rate of 0.05. The presence/absence analyses assumed that sequencing depth was roughly uniform across donors, and that assumption may not be true. Across donors, most TCR sequences were observed very rarely, whereas some public TCRs were present in many individuals. When HLA alleles, especially DR and DQ, strongly co-occurred, attributing TCR associations to individual alleles was difficult. The earlier analysis of 587 of the donors excluded seventeen rarely observed V segments, including chromosome 9 orphons, because counts were too low. A further reported finding was that TCR beta sequences accurately predicted the HLA-A and HLA-B alleles for most subjects in the first cohort. In a later analysis, several top co-occurrence clusters were reported to appear linked to parvovirus B19, influenza, CMV and Epstein-Barr virus. The study gave a list of about 170 TCR beta chains associated with cytomegalovirus. Compared with the roughly 700-donor mean, donors in an Asian-associated ancestry cluster had fewer N-insertions in productive TCRs, according to a later genetic analysis. Broadly in line with IMGT annotations, most TCR beta V segments showed up in productive rearrangements about 90% or about 30% of the time in an earlier analysis of some 590 of the donors. A few of the identified cytomegalovirus-associated TCR beta chains were confirmed in vitro to be specific for cytomegalovirus antigens. In this cohort, only TCR beta chains were sequenced, and detectable features were limited by the absence of alpha or paired-chain data. The classifier was reported to diagnose cytomegalovirus status with high specificity and sensitivity in both the original and validation cohorts.

Worth noting for this clone: Its antigen is unknown. Within one base of it there is no much larger clone, and no base qualities were kept.

Library preparation employed the immunoSEQ multiplex PCR assay. A mixture of 60 forward primers for TCR Vbeta segments and 13 reverse primers for TCR Jbeta segments was used in the multiplex PCR. The CDR3 region of rearranged TCR beta genes was amplified from genomic DNA by a multiplex PCR assay. The amplified TCR beta libraries were sequenced on the Illumina HiSeq System as 87-base-pair reads. From the authors' description of their analysis: Across the 670 or so repertoires, a later analysis counted about 81 million unique TCR beta chains, 9.5 million to 12 million of which were shared by at least two donors. To remove PCR and sequencing errors, raw reads were error-corrected and collapsed into unique sequences using a nearest-neighbor algorithm that merged closely related sequences. CDR3 sequences were aligned to IMGT reference sequences to assign V, D and J gene segments. Each retained sequence needed at least a six-nucleotide match to both a V gene segment and a J gene segment. Rearrangements were called productive when the CDR3 lacked stop codons and stayed in frame with V and J; all others were non-productive. CDR3 was defined by IMGT convention, running from the second conserved V-encoded cysteine to the conserved J-encoded phenylalanine. In an earlier analysis of roughly 580 of the donors, sequences lacking an unambiguous match to a single V gene segment were excluded. An earlier analysis of a few hundred of the donors called V segments functional above 56.7% productive rearrangements and segregating when the between-donor standard deviation exceeded 5%. A statistical classification framework was built for diagnosing cytomegalovirus status from the catalog of TCR beta chain sequences. In a later analysis, V and J genes were assigned by comparing TCR nucleotide sequences against IMGT/GENE-DB human TR gene sequences. In a later analysis, CDR3 sequences and most-parsimonious VDJ recombination scenarios were assigned using the TCRdist pipeline. In a later analysis, every TCR beta chain was defined by the combination of its CDR3 amino acid sequence and its V-gene family, and reads without a unique V-gene family were dropped. A later analysis removed roughly 590 highly shared, low-generation-probability nucleotide sequences to deal with suspected cross-contamination and a sequencing artifact. A later analysis calculated a clonal expansion index for each public chain from normalized within-repertoire ranks of inferred template counts. In a later analysis, generation probabilities were computed with a VDJ recombination model fitted to out-of-frame rearrangements, and the resulting probabilities were checked against IGoR. Hypergeometric tests were used in a later analysis to score TCR-TCR, TCR-HLA and TCR-CMV co-occurrence, with a repertoire-size bias correction applied to the TCR pairs. In a later analysis, false discovery rates were estimated by permuting HLA or CMV assignments 20 times. In a later analysis, co-occurring TCRs were grouped using DBSCAN, with TCRdist sequence similarity added in when clustering inside HLA-allele-positive subsets. Repertoires with fewer than 30,000 or more than 120,000 public chains, plus five repertoires with anomalous nucleotide sharing, were excluded from co-occurrence clustering. TCRdb limited this immuneACCESS table to in-frame rearrangements with V and J called. A share of clones is missing; checked studies link under half to unresolved V genes, and the rest is unexplained. Clone size and V and J calls were adopted from that table, with D and trimming inferred from the DNA. The sample records around 130,000 clones, 84% of which are singletons. Just under 3% of the sample lies in the top ten.

Spanning cysteine to phenylalanine, the CDR3 consists of 15 amino acids. The DNA shown is the 45-base CDR3, in frame from base 1. Per the germline V gene, SGHAT is the CDR1 and FQNNGV is the CDR2. Trimming leaves V shorter by 5 bases and J shorter by 3 bases, with the junction holding 5 bases beyond the gene matches. The cohort was made up of 666 healthy bone marrow donors. All cohort members were sampled while nominally healthy, although unrecorded immune exposures were likely present. The donor was CMV seropositive and belonged to the group of about 290 seropositive cohort members. A peripheral blood sample was collected from each donor, and TCR beta sequencing was performed on peripheral blood mononuclear cells. Genomic DNA was extracted from the blood cell samples with the Qiagen DNeasy Blood Extraction Kit.

The clonotype comes from a woman younger than 30 in good health and CMV-seropositive. The specimen was PBMCs. The V and J genes are TRBV11-2 and TRBJ2-7, and 12 bases in between align with TRBD1. The base sequence is TGTGCCAGCAGCGAGGGACAGGGGGCGTACTACGAGCAGTACTTC. Its translation is CASSEGQGAYYEQYF.